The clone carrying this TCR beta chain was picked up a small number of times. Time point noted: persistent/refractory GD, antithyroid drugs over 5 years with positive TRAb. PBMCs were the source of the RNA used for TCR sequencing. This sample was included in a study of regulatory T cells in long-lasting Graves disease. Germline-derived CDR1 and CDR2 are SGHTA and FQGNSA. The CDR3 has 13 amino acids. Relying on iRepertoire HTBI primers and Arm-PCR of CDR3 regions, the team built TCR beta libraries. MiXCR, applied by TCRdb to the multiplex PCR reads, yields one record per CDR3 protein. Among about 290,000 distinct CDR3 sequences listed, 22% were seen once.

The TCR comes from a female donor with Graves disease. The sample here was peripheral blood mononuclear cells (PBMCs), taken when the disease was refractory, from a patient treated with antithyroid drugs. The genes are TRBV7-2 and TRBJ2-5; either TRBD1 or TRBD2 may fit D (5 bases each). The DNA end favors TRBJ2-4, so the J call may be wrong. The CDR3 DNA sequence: TGTGCCAGCAGCTCGACCGGGGCCAACATTCAGTACTTC. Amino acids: CASSSTGANIQYF.